The entry that follows covers one T cell receptor (beta chain) sequence. This sample was taken from a study of blood T cell repertoires in COVID-19. The germline CDR1 and CDR2 sequences are PRHDT and FYEKMQ (reference sequence). V shed 5 bases, J shed 6 bases, and the junction held 6 bases outside the gene matches. This CDR3 is 13 amino acids long. Data came from immunoSEQ multiplex PCR; TCRdb stores just in-frame clones and leaves some out. The data show a few hundred thousand clones, about 86% seen once. The source of this sequence is a woman aged 40 to 50 with acute COVID-19. The sequencing sample was made of PBMCs or T cells enriched from blood (not recorded which). The chain joins TRBV13 to TRBJ1-1; 7 positions agree with TRBD1. The DNA for the CDR3 is TGTGCCAGCAGCCGCGACAGGGCCCCTGAAGCTTTCTTT. Its translation: CASSRDRAPEAFF.